This T cell receptor (beta chain) was documented in a study of PD-1 blockade in mismatch repair-deficient tumors. Overall study context: Patients had eleven to twelve mismatch repair-deficient cancer types, all previously treated and progressing. General observations from the study: Tumor-resident clones, often undetectable pretreatment in blood, expanded then contracted after pembrolizumab.

Germline CDR1 is MDHEN and CDR2 is SYDVKM. The trim removed 5 bases at V and 2 bases at J, leaving 8 bases unmatched. The CDR3 has 15 amino acids. As regards this clone: What it binds is unknown.

Assay: immunoSEQ multiplex PCR; the TCRdb copy retains only in-frame clones and omits some. The table includes around 120,000 clones, around 83% detected once. Every patient had mismatch repair deficiency by PCR or immunohistochemistry. TCRs were sequenced from a few patients responding to pembrolizumab. This receptor was taken from an adult with mismatch repair-deficient cancer. The sequencing used peripheral blood, collected 44 weeks after starting pembrolizumab. The rearrangement uses TRBV28 and TRBJ2-7; 8 bases agree with TRBD1. The CDR3 reads CASSPSGTGAYEQYF. Here the CDR3 DNA reads TGTGCCAGCAGTCCATCCGGGACAGGTGCCTACGAGCAGTACTTC.